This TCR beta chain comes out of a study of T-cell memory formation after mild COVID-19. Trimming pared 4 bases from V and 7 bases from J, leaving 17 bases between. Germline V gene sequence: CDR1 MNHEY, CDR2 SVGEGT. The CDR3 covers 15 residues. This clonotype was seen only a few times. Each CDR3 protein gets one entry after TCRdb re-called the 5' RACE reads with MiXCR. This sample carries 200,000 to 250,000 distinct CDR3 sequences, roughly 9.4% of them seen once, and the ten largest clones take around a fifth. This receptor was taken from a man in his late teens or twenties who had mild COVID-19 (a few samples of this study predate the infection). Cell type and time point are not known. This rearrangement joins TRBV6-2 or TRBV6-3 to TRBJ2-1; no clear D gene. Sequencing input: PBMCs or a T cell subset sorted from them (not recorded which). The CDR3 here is CASSSALHPRNEQFF. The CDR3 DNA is TGTGCCAGCAGTTCGGCCCTACATCCAAGGAATGAGCAGTTCTTC.